Following are 13 T cell receptor beta chains from one sample sequenced in a study of T-cell reconstitution after alpha-beta-depleted transplantation in children. It was with unique molecular identifiers that the TCRbeta library was prepared. TCRdb reprocessed the PCR reads via MiXCR and lists one record per CDR3 protein. The sample has some 120,000 distinct CDR3 sequences, 23% seen once. The sample consisted of PBMCs, mostly from graft donor cells, taken 180 days after TCRalphabeta/CD19-depleted stem cell transplant. All receptors derive from a male patient aged 2-15 years who had a stem cell transplant for chronic granulomatous disease, so the T cells may come from the graft donor.

The chain has TRBV6-4 and TRBJ2-3, with D unclear. Looked up from germline, CDR1 is MRHNA and CDR2 is SNTAGT. CDR3 length: 15 residues. Trimming shortened V by 5 bases and J by 0 bases, and 12 bases separated the two germline ends. CDR3 nucleotide sequence: TGTGCCAGCAGTTTAACAGTTTCCAGCACAGATACGCAGTATTTT. Amino acids: CASSLTVSSTDTQYF.

The rearrangement joins TRBV6-2 or TRBV6-3 to TRBJ2-1, with D possibly being TRBD1 or TRBD2 (5 bases each). Germline lookup yields CDR1 MNHEY and CDR2 SVGEGT. The CDR3 spans 15 residues. V was shortened by 6 bases and J by 5 bases, with 17 bases between the two germline ends. CDR3 loop: CASSQEGPPNNEQFF. The CDR3 DNA follows: TGTGCCAGCAGCCAAGAGGGACCGCCGAACAATGAGCAGTTCTTC.

At least ten counts were recorded for this clonotype. The chain is built from TRBV13 and TRBJ2-1, with 10 nucleotides matching TRBD2. The CDR3 runs 14 residues. The germline V gene has CDR1 PRHDT and CDR2 FYEKMQ (reference sequence). The J segment lost 5 bases and the V segment lost 6 bases, leaving 4 bases of the junction unmatched. The CDR3 nucleotides are TGTGCCAGCAGTCCGGGACTAGCGAACAATGAGCAGTTCTTC. This encodes CASSPGLANNEQFF.

This clonotype was counted ten times or more. The V gene is TRBV18, the J gene TRBJ2-7; D is undetermined. This CDR3 has 12 amino acids. Deletions cut 5 bases from V and 5 bases from J, with 10 bases between. The germline CDR1 and CDR2 sequences are KGHSH and LQKENI. Written as DNA, the CDR3 is TGTGCCAGCTCATCCACGGGTAACGAGCAGTACTTC. As protein: CASSSTGNEQYF.

This sequence joins TRBV12-3 or TRBV12-4 and TRBJ1-2; no reliable D call. The V gene lost 4 bases and the J gene lost 5 bases, with 8 bases spanning the gap. The CDR3 contains 12 residues. Here the CDR3 DNA reads TGTGCCAGCAGTTGGTCCGTTTATGGCTACACCTTC. It codes for CASSWSVYGYTF.

V is TRBV16 and J is TRBJ2-7, with a weak D call TRBD2 (5 bases). The CDR3 consists of 15 residues. Trimming shortened V by 2 bases and J by 6 bases, and 17 bases separated the two germline ends. Germline V gene data show CDR1 as KGHSY and CDR2 as FQNENV. This chain's CDR3 is CASSQLWASPLEQYF. The DNA of the CDR3 is TGTGCCAGCAGCCAACTTTGGGCTAGCCCCCTCGAGCAGTACTTC.

This chain uses TRBV30 with TRBJ1-1, with D unclear. Trimming took 0 bases from V and 9 from J, leaving 2 bases between them. This CDR3 has 9 amino acids. Germline V gives CDR1 GTSNPN, CDR2 SVGIG (reference sequence). CDR3 DNA sequence: TGTGCCTGGAGTGTCAAAGCTTTCTTT. Translated, it gives CAWSVKAFF.

The V and J genes are TRBV12-3 or TRBV12-4 and TRBJ1-5; 8 bases agree with TRBD1. Germline trimming cut 2 bases from V and 6 bases from J; bases unmatched to any gene: 9. The CDR3 sequence is 16 residues long. The CDR3 DNA is TGTGCCAGCAGTTTAACCCAGGGGGCAAGATTTCAGCCCCAGCATTTT. Translated, it gives CASSLTQGARFQPQHF.

This clonotype was found many times. The rearrangement uses TRBV28 and TRBJ2-3; 7 bases are a match to TRBD1. CDR1 and CDR2 from the germline V gene are MDHEN and SYDVKM. CDR3 length: 14 residues. The V segment lost 7 bases and the J segment 3 bases; nucleotides outside the gene matches: 7. The CDR3 region is CASTLGGQTDTQYF. The CDR3 DNA reads TGTGCCAGCACCCTAGGGGGACAGACAGATACGCAGTATTTT. Full variable domain (outside the CDR3, taken from reference TRBV28 and TRBJ2-3): DVKVTQSSRYLVKRTGEKVFLECVQDMDHENMFWYRQDPGLGLRLIYFSYDVKMKEKGDIPEGYSVSREKKERFSLILESASTNQTSMYLCASTLGGQTDTQYFGPGTRLTVL.

The genes are TRBV29-1 and TRBJ2-3; D is undetermined. Germline values: CDR1 SQVTM, CDR2 ANQGSEA. Between the trimmed V and J ends, which lost 0 bases and 8 bases, there was a span of 12 bases. The CDR3 consists of 13 residues. The CDR3 is CSVEELGWGTQYF. The DNA of the CDR3 is TGCAGCGTTGAAGAATTGGGTTGGGGTACGCAGTATTTT.

The rearrangement links TRBV15 to TRBJ2-5, with D perhaps matching TRBD1 (5 bases). The ends were cut back, 0 bases at V and 5 bases at J, with 16 bases in the middle. CDR1 and CDR2 from the germline V gene are LNHNV and YYDKDF (reference sequence). This CDR3 region has 16 residues. The CDR3 bases are TGTGCCACCAGCAGAGAGCGACAGACCTATCTGGAGACCCAGTACTTC. It translates to CATSRERQTYLETQYF.

This clonotype was picked up a small number of times. The DNA for the CDR3 is TGCGCCAGCAGCTTCGGTGGTCAGGCGGCTGAGCAGTTCTTC. Protein product: CASSFGGQAAEQFF. V usage is TRBV5-1 and J usage is TRBJ2-1; no reliable D call. V was cut by 2 bases and J by 9 bases, with 15 bases left in between. The CDR3 has 14 residues. Germline V gene sequence: CDR1 SGHRS, CDR2 YFSETQ.

In its sample, this clonotype was seen many times. V and J are TRBV20-1 and TRBJ2-2; the D gene could be TRBD1 or TRBD2 (5 bases each). This CDR3 has 14 residues. Germline CDR1 is DFQATT and CDR2 is SNEGSKA (reference sequence). In DNA, the CDR3 is TGCGCCGCCCCGGTGGGGGTCTGGACCGGGGAGCTGTTTTTT. Encoded protein: CAAPVGVWTGELFF.